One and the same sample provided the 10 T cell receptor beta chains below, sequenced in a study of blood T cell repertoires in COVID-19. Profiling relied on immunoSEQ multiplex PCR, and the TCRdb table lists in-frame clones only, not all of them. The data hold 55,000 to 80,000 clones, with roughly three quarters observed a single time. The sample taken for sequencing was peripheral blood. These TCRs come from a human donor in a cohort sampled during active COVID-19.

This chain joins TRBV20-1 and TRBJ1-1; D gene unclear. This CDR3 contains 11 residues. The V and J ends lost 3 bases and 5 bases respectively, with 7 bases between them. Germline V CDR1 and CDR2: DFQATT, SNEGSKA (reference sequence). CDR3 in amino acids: CSASRETEAFF. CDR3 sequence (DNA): TGCAGTGCTAGCCGAGAAACTGAAGCTTTCTTT.

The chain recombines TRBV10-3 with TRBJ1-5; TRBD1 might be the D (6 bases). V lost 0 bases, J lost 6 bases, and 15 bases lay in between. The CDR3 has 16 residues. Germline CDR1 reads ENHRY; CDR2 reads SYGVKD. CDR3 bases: TGTGCCATCAGTGAGTCGGGAGGGGGGGCGAGTCAGCCCCAGCATTTT. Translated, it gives CAISESGGGASQPQHF.

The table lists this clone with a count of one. In DNA form, the CDR3 reads TGTGCCACCAGCGCTTCCGGGACAGGGTTTCAGCCCCAGCATTTT. It encodes CATSASGTGFQPQHF. J is TRBJ1-5 and V is TRBV24-1; 9 nucleotides line up with TRBD1. Germline values: CDR1 KGHDR, CDR2 SFDVKD. The CDR3 covers 15 residues. V lost 7 bases and J lost 6; bases outside the gene matches: 9.

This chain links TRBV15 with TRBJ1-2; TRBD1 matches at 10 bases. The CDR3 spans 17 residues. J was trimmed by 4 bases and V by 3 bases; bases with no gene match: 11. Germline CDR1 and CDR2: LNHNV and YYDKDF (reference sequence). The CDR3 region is CATSRSGRDRGGYGYTF. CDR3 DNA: TGTGCCACCAGCAGGTCCGGCCGGGACAGGGGTGGCTATGGCTACACCTTC. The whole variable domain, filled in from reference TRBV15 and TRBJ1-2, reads DAMVIQNPRYQVTQFGKPVTLSCSQTLNHNVMYWYQQKSSQAPKLLFHYYDKDFNNEADTPDNFQSRRPNTSFCFLDIRSPGLGDTAMYLCATSRSGRDRGGYGYTFGSGTRLTVV.

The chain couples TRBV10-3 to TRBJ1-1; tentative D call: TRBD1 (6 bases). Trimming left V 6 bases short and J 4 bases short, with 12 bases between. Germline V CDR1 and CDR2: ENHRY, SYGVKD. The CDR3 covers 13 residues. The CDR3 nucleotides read TGTGCCATCAGGGGGGCCGGTGGCACTGAAGCTTTCTTT. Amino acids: CAIRGAGGTEAFF.

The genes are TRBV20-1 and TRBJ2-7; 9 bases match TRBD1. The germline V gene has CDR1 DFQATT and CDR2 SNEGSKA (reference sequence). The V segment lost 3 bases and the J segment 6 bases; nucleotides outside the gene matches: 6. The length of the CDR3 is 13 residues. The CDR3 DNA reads TGCAGTGCTAGTATAGGACAGGGGTTCGAGCAGTACTTC. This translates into CSASIGQGFEQYF.

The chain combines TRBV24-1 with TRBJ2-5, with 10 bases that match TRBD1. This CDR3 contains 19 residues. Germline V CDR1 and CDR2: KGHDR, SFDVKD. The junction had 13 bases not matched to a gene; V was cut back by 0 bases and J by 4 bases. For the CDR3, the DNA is TGTGCCACCAGTGATTTGGCTCTTCCTTTGACAGGGGGCACAGAGACCCAGTACTTC. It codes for CATSDLALPLTGGTETQYF.

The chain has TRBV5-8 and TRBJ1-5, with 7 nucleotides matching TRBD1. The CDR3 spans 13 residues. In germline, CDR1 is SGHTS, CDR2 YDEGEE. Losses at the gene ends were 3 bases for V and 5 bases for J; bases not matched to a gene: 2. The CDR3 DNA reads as TGTGCCAGCAGCTCTCAGGGGGATCAGCCCCAGCATTTT. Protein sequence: CASSSQGDQPQHF. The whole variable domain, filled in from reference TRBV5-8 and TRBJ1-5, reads EAGVTQSPTHLIKTRGQQATLRCSPISGHTSVYWYQQALGLGLQFLLWYDEGEERNRGNFPPRFSGRQFPNYSSELNVNALELEDSALYLCASSSQGDQPQHFGDGTRLSIL.

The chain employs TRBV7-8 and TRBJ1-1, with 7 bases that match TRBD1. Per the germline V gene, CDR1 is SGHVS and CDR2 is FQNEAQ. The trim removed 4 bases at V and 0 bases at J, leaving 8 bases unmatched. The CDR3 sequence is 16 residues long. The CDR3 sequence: CASSSDRVWMNTEAFF. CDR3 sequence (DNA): TGTGCCAGCAGCTCTGACAGGGTCTGGATGAACACTGAAGCTTTCTTT.

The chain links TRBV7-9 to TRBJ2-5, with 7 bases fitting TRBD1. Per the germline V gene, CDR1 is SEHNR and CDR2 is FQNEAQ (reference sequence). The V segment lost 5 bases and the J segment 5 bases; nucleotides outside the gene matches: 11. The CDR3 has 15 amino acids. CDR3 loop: CASSPGKGATETQYF. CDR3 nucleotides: TGTGCCAGCAGCCCCGGGAAGGGGGCGACGGAGACCCAGTACTTC.